This record concerns one T cell receptor (beta chain) sequence. The antigen it binds to is not known. Per-nucleotide qualities are absent, and no much larger clonotype sits a single base away. This sample is part of a study of control samples from healthy donors and cancer patients (dated by TCRdb to about 2020). The library was made by the immunoSEQ multiplex PCR assay. TCRdb re-hosts the immuneACCESS table, in-frame sequences only. Its copies lack some clones; in the studies checked, an unresolved V gene accounts for under half of them, and the cause for the rest is not known. The table for this sample lists some 94,000 clones; more than 85% of them were counted only once. The ten largest clones capture 1.3% of the sample. Reading the germline V gene (reference sequence) gives CDR1 SGHNT and CDR2 YYREEE. The CDR3 spans 15 residues, from the cysteine through the phenylalanine. Only CDR3 DNA is held: 45 bases, read in frame from base 1. V lost 4 bases and J lost 5 bases, and the count of bases not matched to a germline gene is 8.

The sequence was obtained from a woman aged 45-59 years in good health. The sequenced sample was blood. The receptor chain draws on TRBV5-4 and TRBJ2-3, with 9 bases matching TRBD2. The DNA sequence reads TGTGCCAGCAGCCGAGCGGGGGGAGAAAAAGATACGCAGTATTTT. It specifies CASSRAGGEKDTQYF.